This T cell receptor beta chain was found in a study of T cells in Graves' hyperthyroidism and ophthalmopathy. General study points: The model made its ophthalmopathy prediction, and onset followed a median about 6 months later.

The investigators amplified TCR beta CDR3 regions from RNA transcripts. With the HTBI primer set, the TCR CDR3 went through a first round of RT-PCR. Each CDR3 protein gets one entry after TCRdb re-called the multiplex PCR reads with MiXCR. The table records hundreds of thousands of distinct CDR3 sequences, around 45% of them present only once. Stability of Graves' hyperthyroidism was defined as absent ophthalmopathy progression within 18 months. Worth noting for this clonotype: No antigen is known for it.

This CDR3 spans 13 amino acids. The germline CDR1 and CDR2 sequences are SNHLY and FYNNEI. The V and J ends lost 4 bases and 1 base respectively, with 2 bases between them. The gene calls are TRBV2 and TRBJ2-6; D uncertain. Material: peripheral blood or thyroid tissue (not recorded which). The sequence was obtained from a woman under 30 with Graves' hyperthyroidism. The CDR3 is CASSGSGANVLTF. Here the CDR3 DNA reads TGTGCCAGCAGTGGGTCTGGGGCCAACGTCCTGACTTTC.